This TCR beta chain was recovered during a study of vaccination effects on CD4 cells after COVID-19. The overall study: Vaccine administered to participants consisted of two doses of either BNT162b2 or mRNA-1273. There were a couple of convalescent patients who gave samples 16 days and one week before vaccination.

V was shortened by 6 bases and J by 5 bases, with 13 bases between the two germline ends. CDR1 is LGHDT and CDR2 is YNNKEL in the germline V gene (reference sequence). The CDR3 contains 13 residues. Profiling relied on immunoSEQ multiplex PCR, and the TCRdb table lists in-frame clones only, not all of them. The sample carries 20,000 to 30,000 clones, about three quarters recorded once. Worth noting for this clone: The antigen is undetermined.

ViraFEST used viral peptide pools to expand antigen-specific CD4+ T cells before sequencing. Isolation of CD4+ T cells took place after nine to ten days of culture. Convalescent patients had PCR-confirmed SARS-CoV-2 infection between March and December 2020. The receptor's source is a human donor who had a prior SARS-CoV-2 infection. The sequencing used CD4+ T cells from PBMCs cultured with SARS-CoV-2 spike peptides, collected before COVID-19 vaccination. V and J are TRBV3-1 (or the pseudogene TRBV3-2) and TRBJ1-1; D is uncertain. In DNA, the CDR3 is TGTGCCAGCAGTCGGTCAATTGAAACTGAAGCTTTCTTT. The encoded protein is CASSRSIETEAFF.